This TCR beta chain came from a study of CD8 T cells in ankylosing spondylitis. Findings of the study overall: Reportedly, significant enrichment of disease-linked clones occurred in matched ankylosing spondylitis synovial fluid. A CD8+ phenotype characterized the disease-linked clones, which were relatively rare in peripheral blood.

CDR1 MNHEY and CDR2 SVGEGT come from the germline V gene. V was shortened by 6 bases and J by 1 base, with 6 bases between the two germline ends. CDR3 length equals 12 residues. Concerning this clonotype: Its matching antigen is unknown.

5'-RACE, quantitative and with molecular barcodes, yielded the TCR beta libraries. TCRdb independently ran MiXCR on the 5' RACE reads; one entry per CDR3 protein. The sample consists of some 140,000 distinct CDR3 sequences, about 8% of them appearing once. V usage is TRBV6-2 or TRBV6-3 and J usage is TRBJ1-1; no firm D call. This sequence originates from a male donor with ankylosing spondylitis. The sequenced sample was synovial fluid, either unsorted or a sorted T cell fraction (not recorded which). The CDR3 bases are TGTGCCAGCAGGCCAAGGAACACTGAAGCTTTCTTT. Translated: CASRPRNTEAFF.